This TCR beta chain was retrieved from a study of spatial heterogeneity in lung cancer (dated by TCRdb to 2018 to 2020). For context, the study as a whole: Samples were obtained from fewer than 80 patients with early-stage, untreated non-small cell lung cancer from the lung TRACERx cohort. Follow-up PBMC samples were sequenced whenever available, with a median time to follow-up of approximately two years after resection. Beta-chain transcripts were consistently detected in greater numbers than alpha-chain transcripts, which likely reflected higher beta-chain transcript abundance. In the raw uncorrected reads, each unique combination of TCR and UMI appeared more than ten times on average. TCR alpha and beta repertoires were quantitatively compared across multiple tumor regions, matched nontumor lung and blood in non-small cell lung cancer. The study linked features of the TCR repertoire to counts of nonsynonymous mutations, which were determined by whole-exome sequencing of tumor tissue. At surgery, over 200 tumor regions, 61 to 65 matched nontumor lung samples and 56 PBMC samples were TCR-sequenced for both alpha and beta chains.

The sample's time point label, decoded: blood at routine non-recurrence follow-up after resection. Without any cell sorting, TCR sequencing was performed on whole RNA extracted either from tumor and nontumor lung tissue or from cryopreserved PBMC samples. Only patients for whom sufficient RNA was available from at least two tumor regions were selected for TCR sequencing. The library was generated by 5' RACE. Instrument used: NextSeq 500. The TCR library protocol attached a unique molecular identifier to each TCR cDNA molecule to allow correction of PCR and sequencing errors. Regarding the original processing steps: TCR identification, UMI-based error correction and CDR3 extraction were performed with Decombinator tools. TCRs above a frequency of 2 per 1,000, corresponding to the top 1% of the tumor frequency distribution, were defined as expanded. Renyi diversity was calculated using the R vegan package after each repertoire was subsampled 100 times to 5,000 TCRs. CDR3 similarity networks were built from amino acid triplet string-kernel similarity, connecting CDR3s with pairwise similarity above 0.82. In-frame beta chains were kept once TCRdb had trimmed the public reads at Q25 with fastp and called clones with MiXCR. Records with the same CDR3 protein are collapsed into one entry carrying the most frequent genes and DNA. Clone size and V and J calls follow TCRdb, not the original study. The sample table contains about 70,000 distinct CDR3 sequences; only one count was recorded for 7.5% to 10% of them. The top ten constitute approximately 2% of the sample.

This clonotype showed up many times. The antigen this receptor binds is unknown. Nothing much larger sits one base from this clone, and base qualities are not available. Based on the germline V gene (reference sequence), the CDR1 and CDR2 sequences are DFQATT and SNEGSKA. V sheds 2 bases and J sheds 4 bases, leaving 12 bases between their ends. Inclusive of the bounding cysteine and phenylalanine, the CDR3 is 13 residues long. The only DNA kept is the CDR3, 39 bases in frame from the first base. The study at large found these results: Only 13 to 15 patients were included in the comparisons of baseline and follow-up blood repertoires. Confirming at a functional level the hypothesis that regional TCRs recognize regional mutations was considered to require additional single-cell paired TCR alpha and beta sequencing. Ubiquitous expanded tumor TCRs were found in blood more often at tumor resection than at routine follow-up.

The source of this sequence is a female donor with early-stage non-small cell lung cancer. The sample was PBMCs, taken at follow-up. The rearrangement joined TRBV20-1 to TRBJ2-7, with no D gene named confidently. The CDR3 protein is CSARRPSGYEQYF. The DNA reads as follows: TGCAGTGCTAGACGGCCTAGTGGGTACGAGCAGTACTTC.